This T cell receptor beta chain comes out of a study of blood T cells in healthy people across ages. Total RNA amounts of at least 5 micrograms were extracted per sample. This clonotype was observed a handful of times. The J segment lost 5 bases and the V segment lost 0 bases, leaving 4 bases of the junction unmatched. Germline V gene sequence: CDR1 LGHDT, CDR2 YNNKEL (reference sequence). CDR3 length equals 15 residues. Using a J-beta primer mix together with a sample-barcoded 5' primer, a second PCR was run for about 6 to 11 cycles. A template-switch adaptor that had 12 random nucleotides put a tag on each cDNA molecule. Each CDR3 protein is one row after TCRdb ran MiXCR on the 5' RACE reads. The sample has around 500,000 distinct CDR3 sequences, about a quarter seen once; the top ten hold over 3.5%. This same sample was also taken into another study, of T cells of mothers and their children. That work adds: It was observed that no persistent microchimeric T cell clones could be detected.

The chain links TRBV3-1 to TRBJ1-1, with 9 bases aligning to TRBD1. Sequenced: blood. The TCR originated in a boy aged 2 to 9 in good health. For the CDR3, the DNA is TGTGCCAGCAGCCAAGAAACAGGGGGCAAAACTGAAGCTTTCTTT. Encoded protein: CASSQETGGKTEAFF.